These 25 T cell receptor beta chains share one sample of origin, sequenced in a study of T cell repertoires in aging, cancer and after chemotherapy. Peripheral blood genomic DNA, not sorted cells or RNA, was the template. TRB rearrangements spanning V, D and J were amplified using mixed TRB-A/B primers. Each CDR3 protein gets one entry after TCRdb re-called the multiplex PCR reads with MiXCR. The table has about 2,400 distinct CDR3 sequences, more than 25% seen once. What was sequenced was blood. These receptors all come from a human donor with a solid tumor.

Here the CDR3 reads CASSFPGRADTEAFF. CDR3 bases: TGCGCCAGCAGCTTCCCTGGCCGGGCGGACACTGAAGCTTTCTTT. The chain carries TRBV5-1 and TRBJ1-1; unclear D gene. Trimming pared 2 bases from V and 3 bases from J, leaving 14 bases between. The germline CDR1 and CDR2 sequences are SGHRS and YFSETQ. This CDR3 region has 15 residues.

Of note for this clonotype: This may be a read error, as it is one base from a much larger clone. The genes are TRBV5-3 and TRBJ2-1; D is undetermined. TRBV5-3 is treated as an ORF (open reading frame) with a function not yet certain. The CDR3 spans 14 residues. Trimming took 0 bases from V and 3 from J, leaving 7 bases between them. The CDR3 spells CARSLVCLYNEQFF. CDR3 nucleotides: TGTGCCAGAAGCTTGGTCTGCCTCTACAATGAGCAGTTCTTC.

Sample share makes this clonotype medium-sized. The chain carries TRBV10-3 and TRBJ2-7, with TRBD1 identical over 7 bases. This CDR3 spans 14 amino acids. The V and J ends lost 6 bases and 0 bases, in that order; junction bases with no gene match: 5. Germline V gene sequence: CDR1 ENHRY, CDR2 SYGVKD. The chain's CDR3 is CAIRQGYGSYEQYF. For the CDR3, the DNA is TGTGCCATCAGACAGGGGTATGGCTCCTACGAGCAGTACTTC.

This clonotype is labeled as medium-sized. V is TRBV15 and J is TRBJ1-6; 12 bases are shared with TRBD1. This CDR3 spans 17 amino acids. V trimming: 2 bases; J trimming: 7 bases; junction bases outside the gene matches: 6. Germline V gene data show CDR1 as LNHNV and CDR2 as YYDKDF (reference sequence). The CDR3 DNA sequence: TGTGCCACCAGCAGACGAAAAGGGACAGGGGGCAATTCACCCCTCCACTTT. Amino acid sequence: CATSRRKGTGGNSPLHF.

This clonotype was detected a few times. The V call is TRBV12-3 or TRBV12-4, the J call TRBJ1-5; 7 bases are a match to TRBD1. V lost 5 bases and J lost 2; bases outside the gene matches: 3. The CDR3 has 14 residues. As DNA, the CDR3 is TGTGCCAGCAGTATCACAGGGGGCAATCAGCCCCAGCATTTT. This codes for CASSITGGNQPQHF.

This clonotype was observed a handful of times. The gene calls are TRBV20-1 and TRBJ1-6; D gene uncertain. There are 14 residues in the CDR3. Trimming stripped 5 bases from V and 7 bases from J, with 15 bases between. Germline V gene lookup returns CDR1 DFQATT and CDR2 SNEGSKA (reference sequence). The CDR3 DNA follows: TGCAGTGCTTCCCGGGATTACCTCAATTCACCCCTCCACTTT. Amino acid sequence: CSASRDYLNSPLHF.

This clonotype counts as medium-sized. The gene calls are TRBV12-3 or TRBV12-4 and TRBJ2-1, with TRBD2 matching 8 bases. This CDR3 comprises 14 residues. Trimming took 3 bases from V and 9 from J; bases not matched to a gene: 7. CDR3 nucleotides: TGTGCCAGCAGTTTTACCGGGGGGGCCTTTGAGCAGTTCTTC. This gives the protein CASSFTGGAFEQFF.

In its sample, this clonotype is large. This chain links TRBV30 with TRBJ2-2; D gene uncertain. V lost 2 bases, J lost 4 bases, and 8 bases lay in between. The CDR3 spans 13 residues. Germline CDR1 is GTSNPN and CDR2 is SVGIG (reference sequence). CDR3 nucleotide sequence: TGTGCCTGGAGTCCATCTAGCACCGGGGAGCTGTTTTTT. Translating it yields CAWSPSSTGELFF.

By share, this clonotype counts as large (0.1 to 1%). This chain uses TRBV30 with TRBJ1-3, with a weak D call TRBD1 (5 bases). Trimming pared 2 bases from V and 7 bases from J, leaving 18 bases between. The CDR3 has 15 residues. Looked up from germline, CDR1 is GTSNPN and CDR2 is SVGIG (reference sequence). This CDR3 reads CAWSFGVGTVNTIYF. The CDR3 nucleotides are TGTGCCTGGAGTTTCGGTGTGGGGACGGTCAACACCATATATTTT.

V and J are TRBV12-3 or TRBV12-4 and TRBJ2-5; 7 bases align to TRBD1. CDR3 length equals 13 residues. J gave up 4 bases and V 4 bases, and 3 bases lay outside the gene matches. The CDR3 loop is CASSSYRGETQYF. The CDR3 bases are TGTGCCAGCAGTTCCTACAGGGGAGAGACCCAGTACTTC.

The rearrangement joins TRBV5-4 to TRBJ1-5; TRBD1 agrees at 8 bases. The CDR3 loop spans 15 amino acids. The germline gives CDR1 SGHNT, CDR2 YYREEE (reference sequence). The trim removed 0 bases at V and 4 bases at J, leaving 3 bases unmatched. CDR3 region: CASSLDRGINQPQHF. The CDR3, as DNA: TGTGCCAGCAGCTTGGACAGGGGGATAAATCAGCCCCAGCATTTT.

The rearrangement links TRBV20-1 to TRBJ2-3, with D unresolved. V lost 4 bases and J 0 bases, leaving 2 bases between the germline ends. CDR3 length: 11 amino acids. Per germline, CDR1 DFQATT and CDR2 SNEGSKA (reference sequence). CDR3 in DNA: TGCAGTGCTACTAGCACAGATACGCAGTATTTT. It translates to CSATSTDTQYF.

This clonotype appeared a few times. The V gene is TRBV7-9, the J gene TRBJ1-4; 12 nucleotides agree with TRBD1. This CDR3 has 16 residues. Germline CDR1 and CDR2: SEHNR and FQNEAQ (reference sequence). J was trimmed by 9 bases and V by 5 bases; bases with no gene match: 10. CDR3 DNA: TGTGCCAGCAGCCCTAGCGGGACAGGGGGCGCCCAAAAACTGTTTTTT. Translation gives CASSPSGTGGAQKLFF.

The chain has TRBV18 and TRBJ1-2, with D unresolved. Germline V gene lookup returns CDR1 KGHSH and CDR2 LQKENI. The V and J ends lost 3 bases and 3 bases respectively, with 17 bases between them. This CDR3 contains 16 residues. CDR3 in amino acids: CASSPNDARPHYGYTF. The CDR3, as DNA: TGTGCCAGCTCACCCAACGACGCCAGACCTCACTATGGCTACACCTTC.

This clonotype has more than one count but fewer than ten. The CDR3 region is CSARRASGGAGGTEQFF. DNA of the CDR3: TGCAGTGCTAGAAGGGCTAGCGGGGGGGCCGGCGGGACTGAGCAGTTCTTC. The rearrangement uses TRBV20-1 and TRBJ2-1; TRBD2 aligns across 12 bases. The CDR3 extends over 17 amino acids. Germline values: CDR1 DFQATT, CDR2 SNEGSKA (reference sequence). V lost 2 bases to trimming and J lost 9 bases; unmatched junction nucleotides: 14.

This clonotype is medium-sized by share. The chain couples TRBV12-3 or TRBV12-4 to TRBJ2-1, with a tentative D call TRBD1 (6 bases). Deletions cut 6 bases from V and 8 bases from J, with 14 bases between. CDR3 size: 13 residues. CDR3 DNA: TGTGCCAGCAGGCAACAGGGCAGCCATGAGCAGTTCTTC. Translating it yields CASRQQGSHEQFF.

The chain joins TRBV20-1 to TRBJ2-5; TRBD2 agrees at 9 bases. Germline trimming cut 0 bases from V and 1 base from J; bases unmatched to any gene: 12. From germline, CDR1 is DFQATT and CDR2 SNEGSKA (reference sequence). CDR3 length: 18 residues. The CDR3 spells CSARDVERGASLQETQYF. CDR3 DNA sequence: TGCAGTGCTAGAGATGTAGAGCGGGGGGCTTCCCTCCAAGAGACCCAGTACTTC.

This clonotype was counted between two and nine times. The CDR3 nucleotides read TGTGCCAGTAGTATAGGGCTTACCTACGAGCAGTACTTC. This gives the protein CASSIGLTYEQYF. The rearrangement joins TRBV19 to TRBJ2-7; D call uncertain. The germline CDR1 and CDR2 sequences are LNHDA and SQIVND (reference sequence). The CDR3 totals 13 residues. Between the trimmed V and J ends, which lost 1 base and 2 bases, there was a span of 6 bases.

The count of this clonotype is one. V and J are TRBV5-6 and TRBJ2-7; 14 bases match TRBD2. The trim removed 3 bases at V and 8 bases at J, leaving 16 bases unmatched. The CDR3 extends over 18 amino acids. Germline CDR1 and CDR2: SGHDT and YYEEEE. The CDR3 DNA reads TGTGCCAGCAGCTCGAGCGGGACTAGCGGGAGATGGAAATACAAGCAGTACTTC. Its protein product is CASSSSGTSGRWKYKQYF.

The J gene is TRBJ1-4, the V gene TRBV5-5, with D unresolved. The CDR3 runs 14 residues. Germline V gives CDR1 SGHKS, CDR2 YYEKEE (reference sequence). V gave up 4 bases and J gave up 7 bases, with 14 bases separating them. The CDR3 protein is CASSEQPNGEKLFF. The CDR3 coding sequence is TGTGCCAGCAGCGAACAGCCGAACGGTGAAAAACTGTTTTTT.

The chain joins TRBV18 to TRBJ1-1, with D perhaps TRBD1 (6 bases). Trimming shortened V by 5 bases and J by 0 bases, and 16 bases separated the two germline ends. CDR1 is KGHSH and CDR2 is LQKENI in the germline V gene. The CDR3 extends over 16 amino acids. CDR3 in amino acids: CASSILTGAMNTEAFF. The CDR3 region has the DNA TGTGCCAGCTCAATCCTGACAGGAGCTATGAACACTGAAGCTTTCTTT.

By sample fraction, this clonotype is large. The V and J genes are TRBV29-1 and TRBJ2-1; TRBD2 matches at 12 bases. This CDR3 comprises 15 residues. Germline V lookup: CDR1 SQVTM, CDR2 ANQGSEA. With 4 bases clipped from V and 7 bases from J, the junction kept 8 bases outside the gene matches. This chain's CDR3 is CSVVASGGARNEQFF. The CDR3 bases are TGCAGCGTTGTAGCTAGCGGGGGGGCCAGGAATGAGCAGTTCTTC.

By share, this clonotype ranks as medium-sized (0.01 to 0.1%). This chain uses TRBV6-6 with TRBJ1-2; 8 bases are shared with TRBD1. This CDR3 is 15 amino acids long. Germline V gives CDR1 MNHNY, CDR2 SVGAGI (reference sequence). V gave up 4 bases and J gave up 4 bases; unmatched junction bases: 8. The CDR3 nucleotides read TGTGCCAGCAGTTTATCCTCAGGGGGCGGCTATGGCTACACCTTC. Protein: CASSLSSGGGYGYTF.

This clonotype was detected a few times. The chain couples TRBV7-2 to TRBJ2-5; 12 bases agree with TRBD2. CDR3 length equals 17 residues. Germline V gene lookup returns CDR1 SGHTA and CDR2 FQGNSA. J was trimmed by 1 base and V by 0 bases; bases with no gene match: 3. This CDR3 is CASSLALTSGGQETQYF. The CDR3 DNA reads as TGTGCCAGCAGCTTAGCCCTGACTAGCGGGGGCCAAGAGACCCAGTACTTC.

The CDR3 protein is CASSLELAGGGEQFF. CDR3 nucleotide sequence: TGTGCCAGCAGCTTAGAACTAGCGGGGGGAGGGGAGCAGTTCTTC. The V call is TRBV7-2, the J call TRBJ2-1, with 12 nucleotides matching TRBD2. The CDR3 is 15 residues long. The V gene end was trimmed by 1 base and the J gene end by 10 bases; junction bases not matched to a gene: 5. Germline CDR1 is SGHTA and CDR2 is FQGNSA.